The present T cell receptor (beta chain) was sequenced within a study of OX40 agonist ivuxolimab in advanced cancers. Generated by immunoSEQ multiplex PCR, the TCRdb table keeps only in-frame clones and is missing some. This repertoire shows approximately 70,000 clones, roughly 80% found once; its top ten account for 0.4% to 0.5%. CDR3 length equals 15 residues. Per the germline V gene, CDR1 is MNHEY and CDR2 is SVGAGI. The V and J ends lost 2 bases and 4 bases, in that order; junction bases with no gene match: 4. Study-wide findings and caveats: With doses of 0.1-3.0 mg/kg, partial responders showed among the lowest clonal expansion.

Of note for this clone: Its antigen is undetermined.

Autoimmune disease history or systemic immunosuppression was exclusionary. The receptor was isolated from an adult with an advanced solid tumor such as melanoma, head and neck, liver or kidney cancer. This sequence joins TRBV6-5 and TRBJ1-4, with TRBD1 identical over 7 bases. The specimen comprised CD4+ or CD8+ T cells sorted from blood, sampled in a trial of the OX40 agonist ivuxolimab. For the CDR3, the DNA is TGTGCCAGCAGTTACACCGGACAGGTTAATGAAAAACTGTTTTTT. This codes for CASSYTGQVNEKLFF.